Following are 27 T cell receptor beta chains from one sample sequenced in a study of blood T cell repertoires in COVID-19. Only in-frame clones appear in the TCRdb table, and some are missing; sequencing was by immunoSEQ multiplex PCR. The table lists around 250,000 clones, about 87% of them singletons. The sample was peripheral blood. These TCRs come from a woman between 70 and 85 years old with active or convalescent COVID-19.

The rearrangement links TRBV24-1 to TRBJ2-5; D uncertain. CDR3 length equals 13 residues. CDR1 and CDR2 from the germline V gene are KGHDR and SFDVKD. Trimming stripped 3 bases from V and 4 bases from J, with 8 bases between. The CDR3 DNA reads TGTGCCACCAGTGATCGGGTGGTAGAGACCCAGTACTTC. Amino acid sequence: CATSDRVVETQYF.

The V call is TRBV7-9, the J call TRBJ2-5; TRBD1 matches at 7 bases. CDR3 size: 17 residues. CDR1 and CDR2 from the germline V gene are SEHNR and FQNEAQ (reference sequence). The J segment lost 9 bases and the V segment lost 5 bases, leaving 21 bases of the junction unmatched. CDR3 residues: CASSRGLRDSSREAQYF. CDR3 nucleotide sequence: TGTGCCAGCAGCCGTGGGCTTAGGGACAGCTCAAGAGAAGCCCAGTACTTC.

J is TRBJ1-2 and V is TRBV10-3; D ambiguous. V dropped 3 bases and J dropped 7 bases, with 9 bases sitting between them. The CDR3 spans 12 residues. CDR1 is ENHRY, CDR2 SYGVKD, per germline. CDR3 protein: CAISDSSVGYTF. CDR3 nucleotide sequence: TGTGCCATCAGTGACTCGTCCGTTGGCTACACCTTC.

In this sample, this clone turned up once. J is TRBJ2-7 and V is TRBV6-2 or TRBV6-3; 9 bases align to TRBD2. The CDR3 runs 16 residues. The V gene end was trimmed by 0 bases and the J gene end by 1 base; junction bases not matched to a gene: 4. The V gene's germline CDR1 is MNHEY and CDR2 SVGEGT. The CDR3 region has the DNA TGTGCCAGCAGTTACTCGGTAGCGGGGGCATCCTACGAGCAGTACTTC. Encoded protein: CASSYSVAGASYEQYF.

The CDR3 bases are TGTGCCACCTCTGACAGGGGGCGTACCGGGGAGCTGTTTTTT. Translating gives CATSDRGRTGELFF. V and J are TRBV25-1 and TRBJ2-2, with 10 bases that match TRBD1. The CDR3 consists of 14 residues. V was clipped by 10 bases and J by 5 bases; unmatched bases: 7. Germline V gene data show CDR1 as MGHDK and CDR2 as SYGVNS.

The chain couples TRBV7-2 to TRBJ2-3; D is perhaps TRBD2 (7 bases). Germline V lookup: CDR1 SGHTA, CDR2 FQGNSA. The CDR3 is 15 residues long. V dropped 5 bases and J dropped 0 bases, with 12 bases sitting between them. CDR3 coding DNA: TGTGCCAGCAGCCGGGGGGCCGAAAGCACAGATACGCAGTATTTT. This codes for CASSRGAESTDTQYF.

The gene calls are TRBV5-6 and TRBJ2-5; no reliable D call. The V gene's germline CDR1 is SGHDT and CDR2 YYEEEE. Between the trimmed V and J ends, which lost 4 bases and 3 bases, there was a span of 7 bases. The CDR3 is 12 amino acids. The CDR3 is CASSRPKETQYF. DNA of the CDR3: TGTGCCAGCAGCCGCCCTAAAGAGACCCAGTACTTC.

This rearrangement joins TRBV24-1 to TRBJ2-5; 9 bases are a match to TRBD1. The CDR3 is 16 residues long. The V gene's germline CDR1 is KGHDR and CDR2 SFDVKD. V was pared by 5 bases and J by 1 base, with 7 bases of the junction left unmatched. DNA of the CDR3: TGTGCCACCAGTGCCTACGACAGGGGGTTCCAAGAGACCCAGTACTTC. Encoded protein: CATSAYDRGFQETQYF.

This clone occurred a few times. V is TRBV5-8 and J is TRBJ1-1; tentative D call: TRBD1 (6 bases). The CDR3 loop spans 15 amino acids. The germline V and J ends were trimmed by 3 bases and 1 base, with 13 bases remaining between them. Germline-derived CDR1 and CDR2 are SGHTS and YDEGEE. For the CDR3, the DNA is TGTGCCAGCAGCTCCCTCGGGGGGGCGAACACTGAAGCTTTCTTT. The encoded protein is CASSSLGGANTEAFF.

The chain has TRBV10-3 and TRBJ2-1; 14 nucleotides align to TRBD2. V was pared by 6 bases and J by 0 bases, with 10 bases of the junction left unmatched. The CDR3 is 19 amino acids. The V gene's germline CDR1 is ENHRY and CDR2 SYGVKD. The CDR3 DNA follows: TGTGCCATCAGAACCGGGACTAGCGGGGGCCCGAGCTCCTACAATGAGCAGTTCTTC. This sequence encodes CAIRTGTSGGPSSYNEQFF.

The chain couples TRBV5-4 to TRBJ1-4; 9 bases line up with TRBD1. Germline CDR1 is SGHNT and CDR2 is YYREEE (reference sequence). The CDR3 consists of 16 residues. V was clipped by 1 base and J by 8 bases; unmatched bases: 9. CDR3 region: CASSLIMGTGKEKLFF. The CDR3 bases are TGTGCCAGCAGCTTGATTATGGGGACAGGGAAGGAAAAACTGTTTTTT.

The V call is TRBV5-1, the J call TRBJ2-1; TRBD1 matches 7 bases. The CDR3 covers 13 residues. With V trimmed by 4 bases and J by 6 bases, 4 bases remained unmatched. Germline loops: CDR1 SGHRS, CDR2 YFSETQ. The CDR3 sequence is CASSVRQGNEQFF. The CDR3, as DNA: TGCGCCAGCAGCGTACGACAGGGCAATGAGCAGTTCTTC.

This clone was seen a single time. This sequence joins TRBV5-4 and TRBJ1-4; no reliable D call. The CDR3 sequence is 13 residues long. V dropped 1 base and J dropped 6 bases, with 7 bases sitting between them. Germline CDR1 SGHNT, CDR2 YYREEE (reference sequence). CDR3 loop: CASSLLADEKLFF. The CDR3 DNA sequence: TGTGCCAGCAGCTTGCTGGCAGATGAAAAACTGTTTTTT. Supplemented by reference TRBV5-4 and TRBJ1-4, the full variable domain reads ETGVTQSPTHLIKTRGQQVTLRCSSQSGHNTVSWYQQALGQGPQFIFQYYREEENGRGNFPPRFSGLQFPNYSSELNVNALELDDSALYLCASSLLADEKLFFGSGTQLSVL.

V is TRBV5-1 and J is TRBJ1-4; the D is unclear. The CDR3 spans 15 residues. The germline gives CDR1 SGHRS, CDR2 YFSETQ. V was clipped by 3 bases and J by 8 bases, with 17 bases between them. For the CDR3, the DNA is TGCGCCAGCAGCTCCGACAAGACCTTAGACGAAAAACTGTTTTTT. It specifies CASSSDKTLDEKLFF.

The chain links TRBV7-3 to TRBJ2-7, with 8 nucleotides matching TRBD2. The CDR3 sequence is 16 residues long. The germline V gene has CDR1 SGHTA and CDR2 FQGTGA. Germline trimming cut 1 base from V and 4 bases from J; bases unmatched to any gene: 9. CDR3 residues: CASSLKGPSGGYEQYF. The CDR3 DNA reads TGTGCCAGCAGCTTAAAGGGTCCGAGCGGGGGATACGAGCAGTACTTC.

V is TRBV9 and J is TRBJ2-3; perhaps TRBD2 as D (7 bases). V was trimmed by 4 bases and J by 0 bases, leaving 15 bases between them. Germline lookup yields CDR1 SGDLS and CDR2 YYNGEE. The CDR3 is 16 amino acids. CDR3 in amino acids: CASSLSGGPSTDTQYF. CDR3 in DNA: TGTGCCAGCAGCTTGTCCGGGGGGCCCAGCACAGATACGCAGTATTTT.

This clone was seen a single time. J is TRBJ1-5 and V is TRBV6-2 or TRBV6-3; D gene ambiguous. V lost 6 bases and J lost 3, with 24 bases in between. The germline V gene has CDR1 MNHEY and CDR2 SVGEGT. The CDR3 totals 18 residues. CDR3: CASSPEGTGVGNNQPQHF. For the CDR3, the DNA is TGTGCCAGCAGCCCAGAGGGCACTGGGGTCGGTAACAATCAGCCCCAGCATTTT.

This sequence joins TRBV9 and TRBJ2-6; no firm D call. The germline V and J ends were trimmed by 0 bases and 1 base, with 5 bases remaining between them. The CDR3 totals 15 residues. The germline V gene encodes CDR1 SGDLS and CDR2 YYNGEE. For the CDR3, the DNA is TGTGCCAGCAGCGTAGGAGCTTCTGGGGCCAACGTCCTGACTTTC. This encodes CASSVGASGANVLTF.

CDR3 nucleotides: TGTGCCAGCAGCTCCTTGACAGGGAACTATGGCTACACCTTC. This encodes CASSSLTGNYGYTF. The chain couples TRBV7-9 to TRBJ1-2, with 7 nucleotides matching TRBD1. CDR3 length: 14 residues. CDR1 and CDR2 (germline): SEHNR, FQNEAQ (reference sequence). Germline trimming cut 4 bases from V and 2 bases from J; bases unmatched to any gene: 4.

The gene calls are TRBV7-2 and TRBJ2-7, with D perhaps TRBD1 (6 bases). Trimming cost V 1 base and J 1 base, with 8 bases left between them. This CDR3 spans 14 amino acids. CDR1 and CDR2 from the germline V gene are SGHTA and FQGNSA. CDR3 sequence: CASSLDQGSYEQYF. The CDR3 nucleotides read TGTGCCAGCAGCTTAGACCAGGGGTCCTACGAGCAGTACTTC.

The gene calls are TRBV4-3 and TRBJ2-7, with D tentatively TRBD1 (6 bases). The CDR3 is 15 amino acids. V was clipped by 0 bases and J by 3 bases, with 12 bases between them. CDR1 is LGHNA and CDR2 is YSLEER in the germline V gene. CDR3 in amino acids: CASSQDPSTGYEQYF. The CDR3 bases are TGCGCCAGCAGCCAAGATCCTTCGACAGGCTACGAGCAGTACTTC.

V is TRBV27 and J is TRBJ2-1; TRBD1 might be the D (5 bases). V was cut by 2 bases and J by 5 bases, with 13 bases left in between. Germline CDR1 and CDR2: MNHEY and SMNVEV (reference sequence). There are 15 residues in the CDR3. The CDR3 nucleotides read TGTGCCAGCAGTTTAATCCAGGGAAGGCACAATGAGCAGTTCTTC. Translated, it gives CASSLIQGRHNEQFF.

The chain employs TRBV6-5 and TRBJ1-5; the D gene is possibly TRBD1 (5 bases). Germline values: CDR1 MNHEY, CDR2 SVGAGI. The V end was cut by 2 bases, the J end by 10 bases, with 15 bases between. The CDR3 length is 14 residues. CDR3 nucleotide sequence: TGTGCCAGCAGTTACGTTCCGGGGGTAGACCCCCAGCATTTT. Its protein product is CASSYVPGVDPQHF.

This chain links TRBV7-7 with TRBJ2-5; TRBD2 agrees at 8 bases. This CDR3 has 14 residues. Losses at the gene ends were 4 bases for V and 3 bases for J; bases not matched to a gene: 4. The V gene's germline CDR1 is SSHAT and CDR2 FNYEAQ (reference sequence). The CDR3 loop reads CASSSELAEETQYF. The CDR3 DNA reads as TGTGCCAGCAGCTCGGAACTAGCGGAAGAGACCCAGTACTTC.

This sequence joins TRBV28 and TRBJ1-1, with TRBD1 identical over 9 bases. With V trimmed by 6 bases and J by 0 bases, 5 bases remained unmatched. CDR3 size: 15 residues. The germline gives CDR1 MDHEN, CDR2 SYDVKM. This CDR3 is CASRKTGGMNTEAFF. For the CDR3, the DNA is TGTGCCAGCAGAAAAACAGGGGGCATGAACACTGAAGCTTTCTTT.

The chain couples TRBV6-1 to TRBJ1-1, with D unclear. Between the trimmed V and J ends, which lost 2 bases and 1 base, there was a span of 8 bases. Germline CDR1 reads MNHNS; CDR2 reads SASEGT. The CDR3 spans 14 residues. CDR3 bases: TGTGCCAGCAGTGAATCCCCCGGGAACACTGAAGCTTTCTTT. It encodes CASSESPGNTEAFF.

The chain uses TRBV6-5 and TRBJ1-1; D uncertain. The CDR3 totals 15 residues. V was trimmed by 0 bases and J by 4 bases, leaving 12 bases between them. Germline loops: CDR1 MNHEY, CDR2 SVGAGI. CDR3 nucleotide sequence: TGTGCCAGCAGTTACTCGGGCGACACGACCACTGAAGCTTTCTTT. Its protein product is CASSYSGDTTTEAFF.